This is a list of T cell receptor beta chains from one sample in a study of T cell changes during pregnancy in multiple sclerosis. Method: immunoSEQ multiplex PCR; TCRdb's copy keeps in-frame clones and lacks some. Here the sample spans 60,000 to 85,000 clones, about nine tenths being singletons. The sample in question was peripheral blood, obtained in the second trimester of pregnancy. These receptors all stem from a female donor with multiple sclerosis, enrolled in a pregnancy study. Each CDR3 is given with its conserved first and last residue. A D gene is named only where the DNA matches it firmly. Clone size is not always given. Where it is, it says once, few, many or a class for expanded clones.

>NA|few|TRBV11-2|TRBJ1-2
CASSSTGSSLVGYTF
TGTGCCAGCAGCAGCACAGGGAGCTCGTTAGTTGGCTACACCTTC
>NA|NA|TRBV6-5|TRBJ2-7
CASSSTRTYEQYF
TGTGCCAGCAGTTCGACTAGAACCTACGAGCAGTACTTC
>NA|NA|TRBV5-6|TRBJ1-1
CASSLDSGSARGTEAFF
TGTGCCAGCAGCTTGGATTCGGGGTCGGCGAGAGGCACTGAAGCTTTCTTT
>NA|NA|TRBV19|TRBJ2-7
CASSIVGGEGYEQYF
TGTGCCAGTAGTATTGTAGGTGGTGAGGGCTACGAGCAGTACTTC
>TRBD1|NA|TRBV5-1|TRBJ2-5
CASSKWTGIQETQYF
TGCGCCAGCAGTAAATGGACAGGTATCCAAGAGACCCAGTACTTC
>TRBD1|NA|TRBV9|TRBJ2-1
CASSPPGQNIHEQFF
TGTGCCAGCAGCCCGCCGGGACAGAACATCCATGAGCAGTTCTTC
>NA|NA|TRBV19|TRBJ2-1
CASSIGVIFSYNEQFF
TGTGCCAGTAGTATAGGAGTCATCTTTTCCTACAATGAGCAGTTCTTC
>NA|NA|TRBV18|TRBJ1-1
CASSPLLQGPNTEAFF
TGTGCCAGCTCACCACTATTGCAGGGGCCGAACACTGAAGCTTTCTTT
>TRBD2|NA|TRBV6-6|TRBJ2-7
CASTDSGRASEQYF
TGTGCCAGCACCGATAGCGGGAGGGCCTCCGAGCAGTACTTC
>TRBD2|NA|TRBV19|TRBJ2-4
CASSYKFTSGGLGKNIQYF
TGTGCCAGTAGTTACAAATTCACTAGCGGAGGGTTGGGCAAAAACATTCAGTACTTC
>TRBD1|NA|TRBV5-6|TRBJ1-6
CASRVQGSNSPLHF
TGTGCCAGCAGAGTACAGGGGTCGAATTCACCCCTCCACTTT
>TRBD2|once|TRBV5-1|TRBJ2-1
CASSRLASGGSNEQFF
TGCGCCAGCAGCCGACTGGCTAGCGGGGGGAGTAATGAGCAGTTCTTC
>TRBD2|NA|TRBV27|TRBJ2-2
CASSTTSGRISTGELFF
TGTGCCAGCAGTACGACTAGCGGGAGAATTAGCACCGGGGAGCTGTTTTTT
>TRBD1|NA|TRBV5-1|TRBJ2-7
CASSPTTGTGLEQYF
TGCGCCAGCAGTCCAACTACCGGGACAGGGCTCGAGCAGTACTTC
>TRBD1|NA|TRBV11-1|TRBJ2-2
CASSWGQTVTGELFF
TGTGCCAGCAGCTGGGGACAGACCGTCACCGGGGAGCTGTTTTTT
>NA|once|TRBV12-1|TRBJ2-6
CASSHTGGAGANVLTF
TGTGCCAGCAGTCATACAGGGGGAGCTGGGGCCAACGTCCTGACTTTC
>NA|NA|TRBV6-1|TRBJ1-1
CASSLTEFSTEAFF
TGTGCCAGCAGTTTAACAGAGTTCAGCACTGAAGCTTTCTTT
>NA|once|TRBV5-1|TRBJ1-2
CASSPQRGNNYGYTF
TGCGCCAGCAGCCCCCAGAGGGGGAATAACTATGGCTACACTTTC
>NA|once|TRBV9|TRBJ1-2
CASSPTYAGIIGYTF
TGTGCCAGCAGCCCCACCTATGCAGGGATAATCGGCTACACCTTC
>TRBD1|NA|TRBV6-1|TRBJ1-2
CASSQGPGQGAQGYGYTF
TGTGCCAGCAGTCAAGGGCCGGGACAGGGGGCTCAAGGCTATGGCTACACCTTC
>TRBD1|NA|TRBV6-5|TRBJ1-2
CASSHGQGYFNTF
TGTGCCAGCAGCCACGGACAGGGGTATTTTAACACCTTC
>TRBD1|few|TRBV7-9|TRBJ1-1
CASRVLRSRDRFGEAFF
TGTGCCAGCAGAGTATTGCGGTCCCGGGACAGGTTTGGTGAAGCTTTCTTT
>TRBD1|NA|TRBV6-4|TRBJ2-7
CASSGQGNRYYEQYF
TGTGCCAGCAGTGGACAGGGGAACCGCTACTACGAGCAGTACTTC
>TRBD2|NA|TRBV4-1|TRBJ2-5
CASSQDLGLAGGQETQYF
TGCGCCAGCAGCCAAGATCTGGGACTAGCGGGGGGTCAAGAGACCCAGTACTTC
>NA|NA|TRBV27|TRBJ1-1
CASSILPRELNTEAFF
TGTGCCAGCAGTATCCTACCTCGGGAATTGAACACTGAAGCTTTCTTT